This T cell receptor beta chain was obtained from a study of T cells after yellow fever vaccination. TCRdb independently ran MiXCR on the 5' RACE reads; one entry per CDR3 protein. This table has 450,000 to 550,000 distinct CDR3 sequences, 21% appearing once. The CDR3 runs to 19 residues. V dropped 6 bases and J dropped 4; count of bases not matched to a gene: 21. Germline CDR1 MNHNS, CDR2 SASEGT. This clonotype was detected ten times or more. The sample here was PBMCs, taken 20 to 25 days after the first yellow fever vaccination. The chain links TRBV6-1 to TRBJ1-2; TRBD1 aligns across 9 bases. The TCR originated in a man aged 18 to 29 who received the YFV17D yellow fever vaccine. CDR3 nucleotide sequence: TGTGCCAGCAGCCCTGCGATTGGGACAGGGACGTCCTTTTTCTATGGCTACACCTTC. Its protein is CASSPAIGTGTSFFYGYTF.